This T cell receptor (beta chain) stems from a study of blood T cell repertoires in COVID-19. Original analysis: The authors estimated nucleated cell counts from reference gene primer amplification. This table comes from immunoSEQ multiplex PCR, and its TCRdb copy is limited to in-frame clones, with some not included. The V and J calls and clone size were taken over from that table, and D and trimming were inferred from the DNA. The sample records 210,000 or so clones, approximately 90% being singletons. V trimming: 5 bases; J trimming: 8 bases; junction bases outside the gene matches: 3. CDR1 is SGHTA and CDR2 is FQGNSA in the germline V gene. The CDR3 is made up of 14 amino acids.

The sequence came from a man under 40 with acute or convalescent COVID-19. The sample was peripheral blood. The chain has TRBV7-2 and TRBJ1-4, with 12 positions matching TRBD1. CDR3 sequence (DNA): TGTGCCAGCAGCCCGGGACAGGGGGCGGAAAAACTGTTTTTT. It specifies CASSPGQGAEKLFF.